These 21 T cell receptor beta chains were all obtained from the same sample, sequenced in a study of naive and memory T cell subsets. An equimolar mix of two oligonucleotides served as the beta constant-region primer for TRBC1 and TRBC2. One entry per CDR3 protein, called by TCRdb with MiXCR from the UMI-ligation and nested PCR reads. The table lists approximately 85,000 distinct CDR3 sequences, roughly 7% of them singletons. The sample consisted of central memory CD4+ T cells from blood. The receptors here all came from a human donor in good health.

This clonotype was counted many times. This chain uses TRBV10-3 with TRBJ2-7; perhaps D is TRBD1 or TRBD2 (5 bases each). This CDR3 is built from 13 residues. Germline V CDR1 and CDR2: ENHRY, SYGVKD. Trimming left V 7 bases short and J 7 bases short, with 17 bases between. This CDR3 reads CAITGTSMGEQYF. The CDR3 DNA reads as TGTGCCATCACCGGGACCTCCATGGGGGAGCAGTACTTC.

This clonotype was detected many times. The chain couples TRBV7-2 to TRBJ2-1, with TRBD1 matching over 7 bases. Germline CDR1 SGHTA, CDR2 FQGNSA. CDR3 size: 13 residues. V shed 6 bases, J shed 8 bases, and the junction held 7 bases outside the gene matches. This CDR3 is CASSYDRVDEQFF. Here the CDR3 DNA reads TGTGCCAGCAGTTATGACAGGGTTGATGAGCAGTTCTTC.

This clonotype occurred many times. The chain uses TRBV12-3 or TRBV12-4 and TRBJ2-4, with D possibly TRBD1 on 5 matching bases. V was shortened by 3 bases and J by 1 base, with 10 bases between the two germline ends. The CDR3 spans 15 residues. CDR3 residues: CASSFAGLAKNIQYF. The CDR3 coding sequence is TGTGCCAGCAGTTTCGCAGGGCTGGCCAAAAACATTCAGTACTTC.

The chain joins TRBV12-3 or TRBV12-4 to TRBJ2-6, with a weak D call TRBD2 (5 bases). The germline V and J ends were trimmed by 5 bases and 0 bases, with 17 bases remaining between them. This CDR3 has 18 residues. CDR3 DNA sequence: TGTGCCAGCAGTCCGAACTATGGCGGGCGCTCTGGGGCCAACGTCCTGACTTTC. Translating it yields CASSPNYGGRSGANVLTF.

This clonotype was detected many times. V and J are TRBV30 and TRBJ1-1, with unresolved D. The germline V gene has CDR1 GTSNPN and CDR2 SVGIG (reference sequence). CDR3 length equals 10 residues. Trimming shortened V by 0 bases and J by 7 bases, and 3 bases separated the two germline ends. The CDR3 reads CAWSVLEAFF. The CDR3 nucleotides are TGTGCCTGGAGTGTACTTGAAGCTTTCTTT.

This clonotype occurred once. The chain joins TRBV5-1 to TRBJ2-2, with unresolved D. The germline gives CDR1 SGHRS, CDR2 YFSETQ. This CDR3 region has 14 residues. Trimming shortened V by 0 bases and J by 4 bases, and 7 bases separated the two germline ends. The CDR3 region is CASSLGSSTGELFF. The CDR3 DNA is TGCGCCAGCAGCTTGGGTTCGTCCACCGGGGAGCTGTTTTTT.

This clonotype was seen at least ten times. This sequence joins TRBV20-1 and TRBJ2-1; 11 bases map to TRBD2. The CDR3 has 13 amino acids. The germline gives CDR1 DFQATT, CDR2 SNEGSKA (reference sequence). The CDR3 reads CGPNSGGAGEQFF. In DNA form, the CDR3 reads TGCGGCCCGAATAGCGGGGGGGCCGGTGAGCAGTTCTTC.

The sample holds a few counts of this clonotype. The chain combines TRBV14 with TRBJ1-1; no definite D call. With 5 bases removed from V and 4 bases from J, the gap between germline ends came to 11 bases. The CDR3 loop spans 13 amino acids. Germline assignment: CDR1 SGHDN and CDR2 FVKESK. The CDR3 DNA reads TGTGCCAGCAGCGGCGGGATCTTCACTGAAGCTTTCTTT. Its translation: CASSGGIFTEAFF.

This clonotype was counted ten times or more. The gene calls are TRBV29-1 and TRBJ1-2; D gene unclear. This CDR3 region has 13 residues. CDR1 and CDR2 (germline): SQVTM, ANQGSEA. The V end lost 0 bases, the J end lost 8 bases, and 13 bases lay between the germline ends. CDR3 sequence (DNA): TGCAGCGTTGAAGATCTTCTGTTGGGGGGCTACACCTTC. Protein product: CSVEDLLLGGYTF.

This clonotype was picked up many times. V gene TRBV5-1 combines with J gene TRBJ2-3, with a tentative D call TRBD1 (6 bases). The CDR3 covers 13 residues. Germline V CDR1 and CDR2: SGHRS, YFSETQ. V gave up 4 bases and J gave up 11 bases, with 17 bases separating them. The CDR3 nucleotides are TGCGCCAGCAGCCCAGGACAGCTTAAACTGCAGTATTTT. Translated, it gives CASSPGQLKLQYF.

The rearrangement links TRBV12-3 or TRBV12-4 to TRBJ2-7; TRBD2 agrees at 13 bases. This CDR3 spans 17 amino acids. The trim removed 0 bases at V and 1 base at J, leaving 3 bases unmatched. For the CDR3, the DNA is TGTGCCAGCAGTTTAGCGGGGGGACTAGCGGGATCCTACGAGCAGTACTTC. Its translation: CASSLAGGLAGSYEQYF.

The gene calls are TRBV5-4 and TRBJ2-3, with 8 bases aligning to TRBD1. V was clipped by 4 bases and J by 3 bases; unmatched bases: 7. The CDR3 spans 15 residues. Per the germline V gene, CDR1 is SGHNT and CDR2 is YYREEE (reference sequence). The CDR3 nucleotides read TGTGCCAGCAGCATACGGACAGGGAGAACAGATACGCAGTATTTT. This codes for CASSIRTGRTDTQYF. Supplemented by reference TRBV5-4 and TRBJ2-3, the full variable domain reads ETGVTQSPTHLIKTRGQQVTLRCSSQSGHNTVSWYQQALGQGPQFIFQYYREEENGRGNFPPRFSGLQFPNYSSELNVNALELDDSALYLCASSIRTGRTDTQYFGPGTRLTVL.

This clonotype was recorded a few times. The DNA of the CDR3 is TGCGCCAGCAGCCCGGACAGGGCCTACAATGAGCAGTTCTTC. Translation: CASSPDRAYNEQFF. The chain is built from TRBV4-1 and TRBJ2-1, with TRBD1 identical over 8 bases. Germline assignment: CDR1 MGHRA and CDR2 YSYEKL. V gave up 4 bases and J gave up 2 bases; unmatched junction bases: 1. The CDR3 runs to 14 residues.

Ten or more counts support this clonotype. The chain combines TRBV19 with TRBJ2-5, with D uncertain. The germline V gene encodes CDR1 LNHDA and CDR2 SQIVND (reference sequence). V gave up 3 bases and J gave up 1 base, with 9 bases separating them. The CDR3 extends over 14 amino acids. The DNA for the CDR3 is TGTGCCAGTAGTATGGCCCGGACCCAAGAGACCCAGTACTTC. Its protein product is CASSMARTQETQYF.

This clonotype has a handful of counts. CDR3 coding DNA: TGTGCCAGCAGTGTCGGAAACGAAAAACTGTTTTTT. This codes for CASSVGNEKLFF. J is TRBJ1-4 and V is TRBV6-2 or TRBV6-3; D unclear. V shed 5 bases and J shed 8 bases, with 9 bases lying between them. Germline V lookup: CDR1 MNHEY, CDR2 SVGEGT. This CDR3 has 12 amino acids.

This clonotype was observed a handful of times. The V and J genes are TRBV24-1 and TRBJ2-1; a possible D gene is TRBD2 (5 bases). The CDR3 has 17 residues. CDR1 and CDR2 from the germline V gene are KGHDR and SFDVKD. Trimming removed 3 bases at V and 2 bases at J, with 16 bases between. The CDR3 region is CATSDHLASGPYNEQFF. The CDR3 DNA is TGTGCCACCAGTGATCACTTAGCGAGTGGGCCCTACAATGAGCAGTTCTTC.

Ten or more counts support this clonotype. The V and J genes are TRBV28 and TRBJ1-1, with D possibly matching TRBD1 (6 bases). CDR1 MDHEN and CDR2 SYDVKM come from the germline V gene. The CDR3 runs to 15 residues. Between the trimmed V and J ends, which lost 6 bases and 1 base, there was a span of 15 bases. The CDR3 sequence: CASRILTGRNTEAFF. CDR3 DNA sequence: TGTGCCAGCAGGATCTTGACAGGAAGGAACACTGAAGCTTTCTTT. Drawing the rest from reference TRBV28 and TRBJ1-1, the complete variable domain is DVKVTQSSRYLVKRTGEKVFLECVQDMDHENMFWYRQDPGLGLRLIYFSYDVKMKEKGDIPEGYSVSREKKERFSLILESASTNQTSMYLCASRILTGRNTEAFFGQGTRLTVV.

The chain has TRBV5-5 and TRBJ1-1; D call uncertain. Germline V CDR1 and CDR2: SGHKS, YYEKEE (reference sequence). Trimming pared 1 base from V and 5 bases from J, leaving 12 bases between. The CDR3 consists of 14 residues. CDR3 sequence (DNA): TGTGCCAGCAGCTTGTCCGGGATCGGGACTGAAGCTTTCTTT. Protein: CASSLSGIGTEAFF. Variable domain in full (rest from reference TRBV5-5 and TRBJ1-1): DAGVTQSPTHLIKTRGQQVTLRCSPISGHKSVSWYQQVLGQGPQFIFQYYEKEERGRGNFPDRFSARQFPNYSSELNVNALLLGDSALYLCASSLSGIGTEAFFGQGTRLTVV.

Judged by abundance, this clonotype is medium-sized (0.01 to 0.1%). The chain uses TRBV20-1 and TRBJ1-2; 8 nucleotides align to TRBD1. This CDR3 region has 14 residues. J was trimmed by 8 bases and V by 6 bases; bases with no gene match: 14. Germline V gene sequence: CDR1 DFQATT, CDR2 SNEGSKA (reference sequence). The CDR3 DNA reads TGCAGTGCCCCATATGACAGGGGAACTGGAGGCTACACCTTC. Its protein is CSAPYDRGTGGYTF.

This clonotype was observed many times. The chain employs TRBV29-1 and TRBJ2-7; 7 positions agree with TRBD1. CDR1 and CDR2 from the germline V gene are SQVTM and ANQGSEA. The CDR3 length is 12 residues. Trimming at V came to 3 bases and at J to 8 bases, leaving 7 bases not matched to a gene. The CDR3 reads CSVERAGGKQYF. Written as DNA, the CDR3 is TGCAGCGTTGAGAGGGCAGGGGGTAAGCAGTACTTC.

Many counts were recorded for this clonotype. The V and J genes are TRBV30 and TRBJ1-1, with TRBD1 as a possible D gene (5 bases). Trimming left V 3 bases short and J 8 bases short, with 13 bases between. CDR3 size: 12 residues. The germline V gene has CDR1 GTSNPN and CDR2 SVGIG (reference sequence). CDR3 nucleotide sequence: TGTGCCTGGAGCCCGGGGGAATCCGAAGCTTTCTTT. Translating gives CAWSPGESEAFF.